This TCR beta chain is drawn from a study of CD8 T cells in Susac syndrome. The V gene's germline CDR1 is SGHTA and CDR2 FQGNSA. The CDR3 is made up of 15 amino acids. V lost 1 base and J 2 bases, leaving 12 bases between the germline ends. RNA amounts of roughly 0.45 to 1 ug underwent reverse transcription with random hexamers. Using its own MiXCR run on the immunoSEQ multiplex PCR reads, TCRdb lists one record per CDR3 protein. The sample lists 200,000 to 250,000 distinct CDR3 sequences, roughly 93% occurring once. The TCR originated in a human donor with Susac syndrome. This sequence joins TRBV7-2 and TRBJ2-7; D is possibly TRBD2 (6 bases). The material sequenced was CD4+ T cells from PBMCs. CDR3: CASSLDGGYPYEQYF. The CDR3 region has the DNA TGTGCCAGCAGCTTAGACGGGGGTTATCCCTACGAGCAGTACTTC. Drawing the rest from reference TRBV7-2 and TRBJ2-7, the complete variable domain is GAGVSQSPSNKVTEKGKDVELRCDPISGHTALYWYRQSLGQGLEFLIYFQGNSAPDKSGLPSDRFSAERTGGSVSTLTIQRTQQEDSAVYLCASSLDGGYPYEQYFGPGTRLTVT.